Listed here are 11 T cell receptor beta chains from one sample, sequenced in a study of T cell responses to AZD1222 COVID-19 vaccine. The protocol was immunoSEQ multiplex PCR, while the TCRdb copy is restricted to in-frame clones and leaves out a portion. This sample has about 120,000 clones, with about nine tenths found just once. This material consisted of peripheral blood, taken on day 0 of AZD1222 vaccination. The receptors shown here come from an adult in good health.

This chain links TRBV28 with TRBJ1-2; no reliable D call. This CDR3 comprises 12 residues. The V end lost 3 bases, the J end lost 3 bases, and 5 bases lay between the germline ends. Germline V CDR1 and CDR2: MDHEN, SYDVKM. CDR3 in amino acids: CASSFRHYGYTF. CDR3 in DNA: TGTGCCAGCAGTTTCCGCCACTATGGCTACACCTTC.

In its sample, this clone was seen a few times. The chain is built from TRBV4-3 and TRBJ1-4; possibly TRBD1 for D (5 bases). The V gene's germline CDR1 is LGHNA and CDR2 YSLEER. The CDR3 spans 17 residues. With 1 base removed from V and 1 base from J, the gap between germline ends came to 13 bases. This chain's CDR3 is CASSQVGRGVTNEKLFF. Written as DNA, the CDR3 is TGCGCCAGCAGCCAAGTGGGAAGGGGTGTAACTAATGAAAAACTGTTTTTT.

CDR3 nucleotides: TGTGCCAGCAGCCAGGTCGGAGGGGACAATGAGCAGTTCTTC. As protein: CASSQVGGDNEQFF. The chain joins TRBV3-1 (or the pseudogene TRBV3-2) to TRBJ2-1; D might be TRBD2 (6 bases). The CDR3 covers 14 residues. CDR1 and CDR2 from the germline V gene are LGHDT and YNNKEL (reference sequence). V lost 3 bases to trimming and J lost 5 bases, with 11 bases between them.

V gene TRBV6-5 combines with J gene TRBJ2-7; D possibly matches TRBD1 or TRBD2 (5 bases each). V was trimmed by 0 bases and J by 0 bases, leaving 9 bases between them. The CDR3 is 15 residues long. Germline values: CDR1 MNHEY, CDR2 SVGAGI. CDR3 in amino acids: CASSYSGPSSYEQYF. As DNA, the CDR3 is TGTGCCAGCAGTTACTCGGGACCGAGCTCCTACGAGCAGTACTTC.

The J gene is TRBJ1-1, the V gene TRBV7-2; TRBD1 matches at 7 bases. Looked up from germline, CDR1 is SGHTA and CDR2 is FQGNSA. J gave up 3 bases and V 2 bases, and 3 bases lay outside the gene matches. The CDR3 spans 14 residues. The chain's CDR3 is CASSLTGQHTEAFF. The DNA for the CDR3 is TGTGCCAGCAGCTTAACGGGACAGCACACTGAAGCTTTCTTT.

Here the CDR3 DNA reads TGTGCCAGCAGCACCCTGTGGGCCCAGCATTTT. It translates to CASSTLWAQHF. This chain connects TRBV9 to TRBJ1-5; no definite D call. In germline, CDR1 is SGDLS, CDR2 YYNGEE. CDR3 length: 11 amino acids. V was clipped by 4 bases and J by 11 bases, with 10 bases between them.

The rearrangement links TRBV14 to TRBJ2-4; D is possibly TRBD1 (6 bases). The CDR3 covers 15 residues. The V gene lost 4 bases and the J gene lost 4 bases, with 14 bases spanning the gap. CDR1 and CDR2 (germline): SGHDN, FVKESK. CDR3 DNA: TGTGCCAGCAGCCTTTTCGGACAGCGAAAAAACATTCAGTACTTC. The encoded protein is CASSLFGQRKNIQYF.

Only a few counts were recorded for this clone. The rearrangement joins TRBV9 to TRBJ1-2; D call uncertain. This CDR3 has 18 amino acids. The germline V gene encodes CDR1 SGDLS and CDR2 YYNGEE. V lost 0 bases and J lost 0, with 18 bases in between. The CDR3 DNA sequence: TGTGCCAGCAGCGTAGAAGGGTGGAGGCGCCAAACTAACTATGGCTACACCTTC. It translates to CASSVEGWRRQTNYGYTF.

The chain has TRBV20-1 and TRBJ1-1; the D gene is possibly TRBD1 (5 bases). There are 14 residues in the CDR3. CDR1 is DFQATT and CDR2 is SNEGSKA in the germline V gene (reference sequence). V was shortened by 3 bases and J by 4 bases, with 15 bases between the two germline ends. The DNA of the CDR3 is TGCAGTGCTAGTCTTCAGGGATTAGTCACTGAAGCTTTCTTT. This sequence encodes CSASLQGLVTEAFF.

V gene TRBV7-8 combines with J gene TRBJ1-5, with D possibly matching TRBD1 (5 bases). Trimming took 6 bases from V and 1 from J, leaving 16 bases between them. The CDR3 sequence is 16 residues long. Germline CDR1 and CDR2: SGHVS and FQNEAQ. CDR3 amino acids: CASSLRRGSSNQPQHF. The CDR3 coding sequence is TGTGCCAGCAGTCTTAGGCGGGGGTCGAGCAATCAGCCCCAGCATTTT.

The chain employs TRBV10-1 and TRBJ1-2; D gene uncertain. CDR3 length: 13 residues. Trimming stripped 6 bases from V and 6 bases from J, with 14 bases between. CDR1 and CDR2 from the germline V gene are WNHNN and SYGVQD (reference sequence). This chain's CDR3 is CASSAYTLDGYTF. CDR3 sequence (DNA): TGCGCCAGCAGCGCCTATACATTGGATGGCTACACCTTC.